The clone carrying this T cell receptor (beta chain) turned up a few times. Its target is unknown. PCR was performed a second time for roughly 7 to 12 cycles using a sample-barcoded 5' primer and a J-beta primer mix. A single record per CDR3 protein comes from TCRdb applying MiXCR to the 5' RACE reads. Counted here are 1.5 million to 2 million distinct CDR3 sequences, 49% occurring once; the ten biggest clones make up around 2.1%. This sample stems from a study of blood T cells in healthy people across ages. Points from the study as a whole: Compared with aged donors, long-lived donors showed fewer expanded clones, suggesting selection. Since the PBMCs were unsorted, naive and antigen-experienced cells could not be conclusively compared.

Roughly 10 milliliters was the volume of peripheral blood drawn from each donor. No fewer than 5 micrograms of total RNA were isolated from every sample. Sequenced sample: blood. This clonotype was sampled from a woman aged 40 to 50 in good health.

The CDR3 loop is CASSGTGQTEAFF. For the CDR3, the DNA is TGTGCCAGTAGCGGGACAGGGCAAACTGAAGCTTTCTTT. The chain employs TRBV19 and TRBJ1-1, with 9 bases identical to TRBD1. V shed 6 bases and J 5 bases; nucleotides not matched to a gene: 4. The CDR3 covers 13 residues. Germline V lookup: CDR1 LNHDA, CDR2 SQIVND (reference sequence).